The clone carrying this TCR beta chain appeared once. V lost 8 bases and J lost 6, with 14 bases in between. Germline-derived CDR1 and CDR2 are SNHLY and FYNNEI. CDR3 length equals 13 residues. The data stem from a study of blood T cell repertoires in COVID-19. Across the whole study: Whether acute or convalescent, the COVID-19 samples came from the United States, Italy and Spain. Sources were T cells, B-cell-depleted T cells, or PBMCs; the material itself was cDNA or gDNA.

As handled by the study authors: The authors estimated nucleated cell counts from reference gene primer amplification. The protocol was immunoSEQ multiplex PCR, while the TCRdb copy is restricted to in-frame clones and leaves out a portion. V and J calls and clone size are copied from that table; D and trimming were computed from the DNA. This sample has about 670,000 clones, with approximately 90% found just once. This clonotype was sampled from a woman between 18 and 29 years old with acute or convalescent COVID-19. The material sequenced was peripheral blood. The chain carries TRBV2 and TRBJ1-5; D is ambiguous. The CDR3 loop is CASHLRESQPQHF. DNA for the CDR3: TGTGCCAGCCACCTCCGGGAAAGTCAGCCCCAGCATTTT.